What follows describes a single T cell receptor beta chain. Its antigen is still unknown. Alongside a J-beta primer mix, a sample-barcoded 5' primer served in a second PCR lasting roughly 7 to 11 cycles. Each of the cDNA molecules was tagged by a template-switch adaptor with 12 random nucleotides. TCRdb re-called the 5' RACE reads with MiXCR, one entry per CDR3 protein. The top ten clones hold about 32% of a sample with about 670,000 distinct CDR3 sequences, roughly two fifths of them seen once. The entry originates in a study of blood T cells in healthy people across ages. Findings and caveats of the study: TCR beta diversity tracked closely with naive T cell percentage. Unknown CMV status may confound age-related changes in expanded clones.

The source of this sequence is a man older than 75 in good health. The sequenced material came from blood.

CDR3 in amino acids: CASIVTGGSYNEQFF. The DNA of the CDR3 is TGCGCCAGCATCGTGACAGGGGGAAGTTATAATGAGCAGTTCTTC. The chain joins TRBV5-1 to TRBJ2-1; 9 bases line up with TRBD1. The CDR3 contains 15 residues. With 6 bases clipped from V and 7 bases from J, the junction kept 11 bases outside the gene matches. Germline assignment: CDR1 SGHRS and CDR2 YFSETQ.